This entry is about one TCR beta chain. Together with a sample-barcoded 5' primer, a J-beta primer mix was included in a second PCR lasting about 7 to 11 cycles. TCRdb processed the 5' RACE reads anew with MiXCR; each CDR3 protein has one entry. The data show under 2,000,000 distinct CDR3 sequences, roughly 52% seen once. The data originate from a study of blood T cells in healthy people across ages. There are 13 residues in the CDR3. V lost 4 bases, J lost 5 bases, and 15 bases lay in between. The germline V gene encodes CDR1 SQVTM and CDR2 ANQGSEA. No fewer than 5.5 micrograms of total RNA were isolated from every sample.

The rearrangement links TRBV29-1 to TRBJ2-7, with D perhaps TRBD2 (5 bases). The sequence was collected from a woman between 35 and 50 years old in good health. The sequencing input was blood. The CDR3 loop is CSVGMGPRDEQYF. DNA of the CDR3: TGCAGCGTTGGGATGGGCCCGAGGGACGAGCAGTACTTC.